The 7 T cell receptor beta chains below all came from one sample that was sequenced in a study of blood T cell repertoires in COVID-19. TCRdb keeps only in-frame clones here, not all; method: immunoSEQ multiplex PCR. The sample contains about 140,000 clones, roughly 84% of which appear only once. Source material: peripheral blood. These receptors were obtained from a human donor in a cohort sampled during active COVID-19.

This clone is labeled medium-sized (0.01 to 0.1%). The chain links TRBV5-4 to TRBJ2-1; 10 bases agree with TRBD1. J lost 5 bases, V lost 3 bases, and 5 bases had no gene match. The CDR3 sequence is 15 residues long. CDR1 and CDR2 (germline): SGHNT, YYREEE (reference sequence). CDR3 coding DNA: TGTGCCAGCAGCTCGGGACAGGGGAAAGACAATGAGCAGTTCTTC. Translated: CASSSGQGKDNEQFF.

The chain carries TRBV2 and TRBJ2-7; 7 bases map to TRBD1. CDR3 length: 15 residues. J lost 3 bases, V lost 6 bases, and 11 bases had no gene match. Germline V gene sequence: CDR1 SNHLY, CDR2 FYNNEI. In DNA form, the CDR3 reads TGTGCCAGCAGGGAGAACCGGGACAGTCTCTACGAGCAGTACTTC. It encodes CASRENRDSLYEQYF.

The DNA of the CDR3 is TGTGCCAGCAGGGAGGGACGGCCCTCCAATGAGCAGTTCTTC. Translated: CASREGRPSNEQFF. This chain links TRBV2 with TRBJ2-1, with TRBD2 as a possible D gene (6 bases). This CDR3 is 14 amino acids long. Trimming removed 6 bases at V and 6 bases at J, with 15 bases between. The germline gives CDR1 SNHLY, CDR2 FYNNEI.

This sequence joins TRBV5-8 and TRBJ2-7; D is undetermined. The CDR3 runs 14 residues. Germline-derived CDR1 and CDR2 are SGHTS and YDEGEE. The germline V and J ends were trimmed by 0 bases and 7 bases, with 14 bases remaining between them. CDR3 DNA sequence: TGTGCCAGCAGCTTGGACCTATCCGTTTGGGAGCAGTACTTC. Protein product: CASSLDLSVWEQYF.

V usage is TRBV5-1 and J usage is TRBJ2-2, with D possibly matching TRBD1 (7 bases). V lost 4 bases, J lost 5 bases, and 15 bases lay in between. There are 15 residues in the CDR3. Germline CDR1 reads SGHRS; CDR2 reads YFSETQ. For the CDR3, the DNA is TGCGCCAGCAGCGAACAGGGGAGCGGGACCGGGGAGCTGTTTTTT. It codes for CASSEQGSGTGELFF.

Concerning this clone itself: Other nucleotide sequences in the sample specify the same CDR3. This sequence joins TRBV10-3 and TRBJ1-4, with a possible D match to TRBD1 (6 bases). Germline V gene sequence: CDR1 ENHRY, CDR2 SYGVKD. Trimming took off 2 bases at V and 0 bases at J, with 10 bases between the two ends. The CDR3 is 16 residues long. The CDR3 sequence: CAISERQGTTNEKLFF. The CDR3 DNA reads TGTGCCATCAGTGAGAGGCAGGGGACAACTAATGAAAAACTGTTTTTT.

The chain employs TRBV2 and TRBJ1-1, with D possibly being TRBD1 (5 bases). The germline V gene has CDR1 SNHLY and CDR2 FYNNEI. V was cut by 2 bases and J by 7 bases, with 8 bases left in between. CDR3 size: 12 residues. The CDR3 nucleotides are TGTGCCAGCAGTGAACGGGGGTTTGAAGCTTTCTTT. It translates to CASSERGFEAFF.